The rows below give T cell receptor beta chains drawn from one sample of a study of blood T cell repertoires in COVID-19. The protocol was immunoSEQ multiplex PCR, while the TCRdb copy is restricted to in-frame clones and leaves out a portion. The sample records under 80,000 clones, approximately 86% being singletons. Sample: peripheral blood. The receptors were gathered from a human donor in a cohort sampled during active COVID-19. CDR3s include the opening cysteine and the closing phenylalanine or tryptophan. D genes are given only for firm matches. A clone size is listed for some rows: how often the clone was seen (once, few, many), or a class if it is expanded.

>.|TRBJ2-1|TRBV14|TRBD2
TGTGCCAGCAGCCAGCCTGGGGCTAGCGGGGGGAATGAGCAGTTCTTC
CASSQPGASGGNEQFF
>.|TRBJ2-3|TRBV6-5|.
TGTGCCGGCGGCCCTGCTGGACACAGCACAGATACGCAGTATTTT
CAGGPAGHSTDTQYF
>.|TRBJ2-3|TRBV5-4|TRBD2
TGTGCCAGCAGCTTGGTACTAGCGGGGGGGCTAGATACGCAGTATTTT
CASSLVLAGGLDTQYF
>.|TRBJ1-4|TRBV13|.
TGTGCCAGCAGTTACCTGGGAGAAGAAAAACTGTTTTTT
CASSYLGEEKLFF
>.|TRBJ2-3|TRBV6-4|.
TGTGCCAGCAGTGACGGGGGGGCCACAGATACGCAGTATTTT
CASSDGGATDTQYF
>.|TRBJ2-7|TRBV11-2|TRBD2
TGTGCCAGCAGCTTGGTGGCTGGGAGGGGCTCCTACGAGCAGTACTTC
CASSLVAGRGSYEQYF
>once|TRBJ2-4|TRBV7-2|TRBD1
TGTGCCAGCAGCTGGGGACAGGGGAAAAACATTCAGTACTTC
CASSWGQGKNIQYF
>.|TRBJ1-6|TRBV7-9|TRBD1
TGTGCCAGCAGCCCCGGGGACAGGGGGCGTGAGAATTCACCCCTCCACTTT
CASSPGDRGRENSPLHF
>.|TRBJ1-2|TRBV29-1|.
TGCAGCGTTTACAGGGATGGCTACACCTTC
CSVYRDGYTF
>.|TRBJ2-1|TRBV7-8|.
TGTGCCAGCAGCCGGGGGAACAGGGGAACCCACAATGAGCAGTTCTTC
CASSRGNRGTHNEQFF
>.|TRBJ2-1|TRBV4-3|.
TGCGCCAGCAGCCAAGATCTTAGGCAAGGGGGTGTTCAGTTCTTC
CASSQDLRQGGVQFF
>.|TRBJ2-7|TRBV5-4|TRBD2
TGTGCCAGCAGCTTGTGGGCTAGCGGGGGGGCAAGACGTTGGGAGCAGTACTTC
CASSLWASGGARRWEQYF
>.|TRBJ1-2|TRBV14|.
TGTGCCAGCAGCCAAGGGAAGCCAAGGACATATGGCTACACCTTC
CASSQGKPRTYGYTF
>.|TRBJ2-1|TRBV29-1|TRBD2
TGCAGCGCCCGGACTAGCGGGGATGAGCAGTTCTTC
CSARTSGDEQFF
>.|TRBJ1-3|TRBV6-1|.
TGTGCCAGCAGTGAGCCAGGTTCAGGCTCTGGAAACACCATATATTTT
CASSEPGSGSGNTIYF
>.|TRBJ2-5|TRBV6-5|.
TGTGCCAGCAGACAGGCAAAAGAGACCCAGTACTTC
CASRQAKETQYF
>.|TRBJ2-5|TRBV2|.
TGTGCCAGCAGTGTAGATCCTAGTCAAGAGACCCAGTACTTC
CASSVDPSQETQYF
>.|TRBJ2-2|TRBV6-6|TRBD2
TGTGCCAGCAGCTTTTGGACTAGTGTCACCGGGGAGCTGTTTTTT
CASSFWTSVTGELFF
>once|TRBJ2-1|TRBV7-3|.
TGTGCCAGCAGCCCCACAGGGACCCCCTCTAGGAATGAGCAGTTCTTC
CASSPTGTPSRNEQFF
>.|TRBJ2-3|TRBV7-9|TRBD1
TGTGCCAGCAGCTTGTTGACAGGGGGCACAGATACGCAGTATTTT
CASSLLTGGTDTQYF
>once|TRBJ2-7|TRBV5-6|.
TGTGCCAGCAGCCTAGAGGGGGGGACCTCCTACGAGCAGTACTTC
CASSLEGGTSYEQYF
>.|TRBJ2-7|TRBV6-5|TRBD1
TGTGCCAGCAGCCGGGACAGGGCCGTCTACGAGCAGTACTTC
CASSRDRAVYEQYF
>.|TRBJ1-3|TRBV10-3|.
TGTGCCATCAGGGCGGGGGACACACTCTCTGGAAACACCATATATTTT
CAIRAGDTLSGNTIYF
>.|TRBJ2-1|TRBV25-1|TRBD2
TGTGCCAGCACCCTAGCGGGGGACAATGAGCAGTTCTTC
CASTLAGDNEQFF